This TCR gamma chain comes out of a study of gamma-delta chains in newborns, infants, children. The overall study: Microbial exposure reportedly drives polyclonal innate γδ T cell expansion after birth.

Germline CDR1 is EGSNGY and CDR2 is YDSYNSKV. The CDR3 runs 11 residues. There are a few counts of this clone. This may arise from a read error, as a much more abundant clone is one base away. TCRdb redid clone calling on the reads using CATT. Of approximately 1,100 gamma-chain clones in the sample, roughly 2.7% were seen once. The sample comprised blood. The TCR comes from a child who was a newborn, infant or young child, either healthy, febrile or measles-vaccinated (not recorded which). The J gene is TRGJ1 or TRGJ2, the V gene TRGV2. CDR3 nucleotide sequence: TGTGCCACCTGGGGCGGGCAGGAGAAACTCTTT. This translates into CATWGGQEKLF.